This T cell receptor beta chain was sequenced for a study of immune evolution from preneoplasia to lung adenocarcinoma. Notes on this clone: What it recognizes is unknown.

Libraries were prepared by immunoSEQ multiplex PCR; TCRdb keeps only in-frame clonotypes and omits some of them. The table has about 27,000 clones, 74% seen once. Germline trimming cut 3 bases from V and 10 bases from J; bases unmatched to any gene: 8. The CDR3 is 13 residues long. Germline V gene sequence: CDR1 SGHTA, CDR2 FQGNSA. Broader study findings: Highest clonality occurred in KRAS-mutant, not EGFR-mutant or double wild-type, nodules. Normal lung had the highest top T cell clone frequencies. Later-stage lesions appeared to have more T cells, more diversity, less clonality.

The gene calls are TRBV7-2 and TRBJ1-2, with TRBD1 identical over 7 bases. Sequencing input: FFPE invasive lung adenocarcinoma tissue. The receptor was derived from a person in their 60s with invasive lung adenocarcinoma. Some clones in this sample may be carry-over from other donors' samples. The CDR3 reads CASSLGTEVDYTF. The DNA of the CDR3 is TGTGCCAGCAGCTTGGGGACAGAGGTAGACTACACCTTC.